This T cell receptor (beta chain) was profiled in a study of blood T cells in healthy people across ages. Combining a sample-barcoded 5' primer with a J-beta primer mix, a second PCR ran for 7 to 11 cycles. TCRdb analysed the 5' RACE reads with MiXCR anew, one entry per CDR3 protein. The sample records hundreds of thousands of distinct CDR3 sequences, roughly two fifths being singletons. Trimming pared 6 bases from V and 1 base from J, leaving 12 bases between. From germline, CDR1 is MNHEY and CDR2 SVGAGI. CDR3 length: 14 residues. This chain joins TRBV6-5 and TRBJ1-1, with D uncertain. The receptor's source is an elderly man in good health. Sequencing used blood. The CDR3 here is CASRGRQWNTEAFF. As DNA, the CDR3 is TGTGCCAGCAGAGGACGTCAATGGAACACTGAAGCTTTCTTT.